Below, 3 T cell receptor beta chains from the same sample are listed, as sequenced in a study of cytomegalovirus exposure and HLA in healthy donors. The PCR ran on 60 Vbeta and 13 Jbeta primers. Assay: immunoSEQ multiplex PCR; the TCRdb copy retains only in-frame clones and omits some. Seen here are 150,000 to 250,000 clones, approximately 79% observed once, and the top ten hold about 1.4%. Source material: PBMCs. Every receptor here comes from a girl between 10 and 17 years old in good health and CMV-seropositive.

CDR3 sequence: CASRVGGENTEAFF. CDR3 coding DNA: TGTGCCAGCAGGGTAGGGGGGGAAAACACTGAAGCTTTCTTT. The J gene is TRBJ1-1, the V gene TRBV6-6, with D possibly TRBD1 on 6 matching bases. CDR1 and CDR2 from the germline V gene are MNHNY and SVGAGI (reference sequence). V was cut by 6 bases and J by 2 bases, with 13 bases left in between. This CDR3 is built from 14 residues.

The CDR3 loop is CASSVPGLAGSPLIQETQYF. Written as DNA, the CDR3 is TGTGCCAGCAGTGTTCCGGGACTAGCGGGGTCCCCCCTCATCCAAGAGACCCAGTACTTC. The chain is built from TRBV2 and TRBJ2-5, with 13 bases aligning to TRBD2. Germline V gene lookup returns CDR1 SNHLY and CDR2 FYNNEI. V shed 4 bases, J shed 1 base, and the junction held 15 bases outside the gene matches. This CDR3 is built from 20 residues.

The chain is built from TRBV25-1 and TRBJ2-7; a weak D match, TRBD2 (6 bases). Per germline, CDR1 MGHDK and CDR2 SYGVNS. The CDR3 is made up of 15 amino acids. Trimming removed 6 bases from V and 0 bases from J, with 15 bases in between. The CDR3 region is CASRAGGVSSYEQYF. DNA of the CDR3: TGTGCCAGCAGGGCGGGCGGGGTTAGCTCCTACGAGCAGTACTTC.